This TCR beta chain originates from a study of cytomegalovirus exposure and HLA in healthy donors. Study-wide background: HLA-typed donors were the source of about 85 million unique TCRs, which an early data release held.

Study-level results: Excluded: some indistinguishable V segments such as TRBV6-2 and TRBV6-3. Rarity characterized most TCR sequences, yet some public TCRs appeared in many donors.

The CDR3 sequence is 14 residues long. The J segment lost 7 bases and the V segment lost 6 bases, leaving 5 bases of the junction unmatched. Germline loops: CDR1 SGHTA, CDR2 FQGTGA. Worth noting for this clone: The target antigen is unknown.

This PCR relied on a set of 60 Vbeta primers and 13 Jbeta primers. Some clones are missing from TCRdb's copy, which holds only in-frame ones; the method was immunoSEQ multiplex PCR. The repertoire holds 110,000 or so clones, less than 80% seen once, with around 4% in the top ten. Although they were nominally healthy when sampled, donors likely had unrecorded immune exposures. Sequencing was carried out using PBMCs. This TCR came from a middle-aged woman in good health and CMV-seropositive. The chain combines TRBV7-3 with TRBJ2-2; TRBD1 matches 10 bases. The CDR3 DNA reads as TGTGCCAGCAGTCGGGACAGGGGAAGCGGGGAGCTGTTTTTT. Translating gives CASSRDRGSGELFF.